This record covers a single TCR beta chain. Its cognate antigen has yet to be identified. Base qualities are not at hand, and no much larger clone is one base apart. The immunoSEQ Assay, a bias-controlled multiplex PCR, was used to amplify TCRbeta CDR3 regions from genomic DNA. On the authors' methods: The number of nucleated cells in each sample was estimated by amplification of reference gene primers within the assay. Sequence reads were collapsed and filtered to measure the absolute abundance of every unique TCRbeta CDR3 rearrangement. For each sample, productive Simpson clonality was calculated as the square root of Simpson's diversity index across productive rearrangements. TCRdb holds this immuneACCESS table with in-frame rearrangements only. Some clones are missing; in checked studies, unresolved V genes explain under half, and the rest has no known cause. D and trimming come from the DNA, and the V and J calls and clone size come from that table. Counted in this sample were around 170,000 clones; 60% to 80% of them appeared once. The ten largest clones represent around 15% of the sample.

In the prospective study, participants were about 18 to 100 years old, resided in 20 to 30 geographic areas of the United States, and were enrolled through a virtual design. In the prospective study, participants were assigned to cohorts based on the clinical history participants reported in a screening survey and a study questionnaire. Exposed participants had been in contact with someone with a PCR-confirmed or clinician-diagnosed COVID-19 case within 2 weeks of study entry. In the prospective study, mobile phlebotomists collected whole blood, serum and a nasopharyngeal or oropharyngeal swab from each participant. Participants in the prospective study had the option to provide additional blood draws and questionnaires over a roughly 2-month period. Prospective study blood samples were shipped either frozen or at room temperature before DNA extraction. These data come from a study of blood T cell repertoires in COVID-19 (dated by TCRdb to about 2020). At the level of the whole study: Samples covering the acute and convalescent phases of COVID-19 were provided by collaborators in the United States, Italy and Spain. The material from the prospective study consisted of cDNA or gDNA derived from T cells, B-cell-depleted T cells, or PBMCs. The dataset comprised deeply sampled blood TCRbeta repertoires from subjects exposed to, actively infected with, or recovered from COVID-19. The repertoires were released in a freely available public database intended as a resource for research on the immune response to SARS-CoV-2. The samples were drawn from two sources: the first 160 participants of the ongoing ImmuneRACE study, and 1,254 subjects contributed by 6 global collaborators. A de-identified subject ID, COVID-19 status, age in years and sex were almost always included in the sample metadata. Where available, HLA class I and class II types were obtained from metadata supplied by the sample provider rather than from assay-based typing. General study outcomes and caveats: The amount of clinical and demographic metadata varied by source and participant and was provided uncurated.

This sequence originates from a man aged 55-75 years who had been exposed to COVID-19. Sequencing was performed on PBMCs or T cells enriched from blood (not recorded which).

The nucleotide sequence reads as follows: TGTGCCAGCAGCCAAGGAGGGGGTCGGGTAAATTCACCCCTCCACTTT. This codes for CASSQGGGRVNSPLHF. The sequence links TRBV3-1 (or the pseudogene TRBV3-2) to TRBJ1-6, and perhaps TRBD1 as D gene, on 6 matching bases. The CDR3 holds 16 amino acids from the cysteine to the phenylalanine. CDR3 DNA is the only sequence kept; it has 48 bases, read in frame from the first base. CDR1 and CDR2 are read off the germline V gene (reference sequence) as LGHDT and YNNKEL. Trimming removed 1 base from V and 7 bases from J, leaving 14 bases between the germline ends.